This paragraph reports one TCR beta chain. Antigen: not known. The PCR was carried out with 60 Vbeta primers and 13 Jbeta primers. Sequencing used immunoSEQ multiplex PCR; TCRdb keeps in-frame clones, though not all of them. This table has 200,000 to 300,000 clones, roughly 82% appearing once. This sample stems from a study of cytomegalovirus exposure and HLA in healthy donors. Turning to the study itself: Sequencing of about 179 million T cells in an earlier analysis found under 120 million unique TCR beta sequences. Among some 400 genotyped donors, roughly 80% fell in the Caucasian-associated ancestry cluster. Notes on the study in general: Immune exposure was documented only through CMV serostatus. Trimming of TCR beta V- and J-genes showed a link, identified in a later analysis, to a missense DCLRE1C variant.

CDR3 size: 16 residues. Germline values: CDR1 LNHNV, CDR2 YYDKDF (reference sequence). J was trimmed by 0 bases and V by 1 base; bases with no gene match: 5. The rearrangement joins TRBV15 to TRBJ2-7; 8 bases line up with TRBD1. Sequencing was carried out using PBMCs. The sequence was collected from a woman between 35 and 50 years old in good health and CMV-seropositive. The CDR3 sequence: CATSRGQGPISYEQYF. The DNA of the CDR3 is TGTGCCACCAGCAGAGGACAGGGGCCAATCTCCTACGAGCAGTACTTC. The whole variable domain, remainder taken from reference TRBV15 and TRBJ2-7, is DAMVIQNPRYQVTQFGKPVTLSCSQTLNHNVMYWYQQKSSQAPKLLFHYYDKDFNNEADTPDNFQSRRPNTSFCFLDIRSPGLGDTAMYLCATSRGQGPISYEQYFGPGTRLTVT.